The 18 T cell receptor beta chains below were found in one sample sequenced in a study of cytomegalovirus exposure and HLA in healthy donors. The PCR ran on 60 Vbeta and 13 Jbeta primers. TCRdb's table, derived via immunoSEQ multiplex PCR, lists solely in-frame clones and lacks some. The profile shows tens of thousands of clones, 65% to 80% of them singletons. Sequenced: PBMCs. Receptors originate from a male donor in good health and CMV-seropositive.

This clone has just a few counts. This chain uses TRBV28 with TRBJ1-2; D call uncertain. The CDR3 has 12 amino acids. Between the trimmed V and J ends, which lost 3 bases and 9 bases, there was a span of 11 bases. In germline, CDR1 is MDHEN, CDR2 SYDVKM. The CDR3 region has the DNA TGTGCCAGCAGTTTCCAGGTTCCCAGCTACACCTTC. Amino acids: CASSFQVPSYTF.

This clone came up a few times. The rearrangement uses TRBV7-9 and TRBJ2-2; D uncertain. Germline V gene sequence: CDR1 SEHNR, CDR2 FQNEAQ (reference sequence). The CDR3 is 14 residues long. V gave up 1 base and J gave up 4 bases, with 7 bases separating them. CDR3 residues: CASSLVLATGELFF. The CDR3 DNA is TGTGCCAGCAGCTTAGTACTCGCCACCGGGGAGCTGTTTTTT.

DNA of the CDR3: TGTGCCAGCAGCCAAATAAGTTTGCGGGTGAACACTGAAGCTTTCTTT. This codes for CASSQISLRVNTEAFF. The V and J genes are TRBV4-2 and TRBJ1-1, with no clear D. The CDR3 is 16 amino acids. With 2 bases removed from V and 0 bases from J, the gap between germline ends came to 13 bases. CDR1 LGHNA and CDR2 YNFKEQ come from the germline V gene.

This clone was seen just once. The V gene is TRBV13, the J gene TRBJ1-1; perhaps TRBD1 as D (5 bases). CDR1 is PRHDT and CDR2 is FYEKMQ in the germline V gene (reference sequence). V was cut by 3 bases and J by 8 bases, with 7 bases left in between. The CDR3 extends over 11 amino acids. The chain's CDR3 is CASSFRQEAFF. The CDR3 coding sequence is TGTGCCAGCAGCTTCAGACAGGAAGCTTTCTTT.

V is TRBV14 and J is TRBJ2-7, with 9 positions matching TRBD1. The junction had 10 bases not matched to a gene; V was cut back by 4 bases and J by 3 bases. CDR1 SGHDN and CDR2 FVKESK come from the germline V gene. The CDR3 spans 16 residues. The CDR3 is CASSPLMGQGGYEQYF. Here the CDR3 DNA reads TGTGCCAGCAGCCCTCTGATGGGACAGGGCGGCTACGAGCAGTACTTC.

The chain uses TRBV6-4 and TRBJ1-6; TRBD1 matches at 7 bases. The junction had 7 bases not matched to a gene; V was cut back by 2 bases and J by 3 bases. The CDR3 consists of 17 residues. Germline loops: CDR1 MRHNA, CDR2 SNTAGT. The CDR3 sequence is CASSDGPDRVYNSPLHF. In DNA, the CDR3 is TGTGCCAGCAGTGACGGGCCAGACAGGGTCTATAATTCACCCCTCCACTTT.

V usage is TRBV9 and J usage is TRBJ2-1; TRBD2 matches 14 bases. The germline V gene has CDR1 SGDLS and CDR2 YYNGEE. The CDR3 totals 17 residues. J lost 2 bases, V lost 4 bases, and 5 bases had no gene match. The CDR3 reads CASSLTSGRGTYNEQFF. In DNA, the CDR3 is TGTGCCAGCAGCTTGACTAGCGGGAGGGGGACCTACAATGAGCAGTTCTTC.

V gene TRBV7-3 combines with J gene TRBJ1-2, with D perhaps matching TRBD1 (6 bases). V was cut by 5 bases and J by 9 bases, with 19 bases left in between. There are 14 residues in the CDR3. CDR1 is SGHTA and CDR2 is FQGTGA in the germline V gene. The CDR3 coding sequence is TGTGCCAGCAGCCGGGATAGGGGGGGCAGAAGCTACACCTTC. Translating it yields CASSRDRGGRSYTF.

CDR3 sequence reads: CASSRGQFYEQYF. The DNA of the CDR3 is TGTGCCAGCAGCAGGGGACAATTCTACGAGCAGTACTTC. V usage is TRBV5-4 and J usage is TRBJ2-7, with a tentative D call TRBD1 (6 bases). Germline V CDR1 and CDR2: SGHNT, YYREEE (reference sequence). The CDR3 covers 13 residues. The germline V and J ends were trimmed by 4 bases and 3 bases, with 11 bases remaining between them. The full variable domain, with the rest looked up from reference TRBV5-4 and TRBJ2-7, is ETGVTQSPTHLIKTRGQQVTLRCSSQSGHNTVSWYQQALGQGPQFIFQYYREEENGRGNFPPRFSGLQFPNYSSELNVNALELDDSALYLCASSRGQFYEQYFGPGTRLTVT.

This clone has only a few counts. V and J are TRBV21-1 and TRBJ2-2; the D call of TRBD1 is as the table states it, not checked on the DNA. TRBV21-1 is assigned pseudogene status. This CDR3 spans 15 amino acids. The CDR3 here is CASSIRQGWDGELFF. The CDR3 region has the DNA TGTGCCAGCAGCATTCGACAGGGTTGGGACGGGGAGCTGTTTTTT.

The chain employs TRBV19 and TRBJ2-7; 7 positions match TRBD1. The CDR3 runs to 16 residues. J was trimmed by 0 bases and V by 6 bases; bases with no gene match: 11. Germline V gene lookup returns CDR1 LNHDA and CDR2 SQIVND (reference sequence). CDR3 amino acids: CASSPWPTGSSYEQYF. Written as DNA, the CDR3 is TGTGCCAGTAGCCCATGGCCGACAGGGAGCTCCTACGAGCAGTACTTC. The whole variable domain, remainder taken from reference TRBV19 and TRBJ2-7, is DGGITQSPKYLFRKEGQNVTLSCEQNLNHDAMYWYRQDPGQGLRLIYYSQIVNDFQKGDIAEGYSVSREKKESFPLTVTSAQKNPTAFYLCASSPWPTGSSYEQYFGPGTRLTVT.

The rearrangement joins TRBV5-6 to TRBJ2-1; 13 bases fit TRBD2. The junction had 8 bases not matched to a gene; V was cut back by 4 bases and J by 4 bases. Germline CDR1 reads SGHDT; CDR2 reads YYEEEE. The CDR3 is made up of 17 amino acids. The CDR3 is CASSRGTSGTFYNEQFF. In DNA form, the CDR3 reads TGTGCCAGCAGCCGCGGGACTAGCGGGACCTTTTACAATGAGCAGTTCTTC.

This clone has a single count. The chain couples TRBV6-1 to TRBJ1-3; tentative D call: TRBD1 (5 bases). The CDR3 length is 15 residues. Germline values: CDR1 MNHNS, CDR2 SASEGT. The V gene lost 8 bases and the J gene lost 0 bases, with 14 bases spanning the gap. CDR3 protein: CASGGGLTSGNTIYF. The CDR3 nucleotides read TGTGCCAGCGGTGGGGGACTGACCTCTGGAAACACCATATATTTT.

V usage is TRBV30 and J usage is TRBJ2-3, with 8 bases that match TRBD2. Trimming removed 2 bases from V and 4 bases from J; junction bases left unmatched: 5. Germline CDR1 GTSNPN, CDR2 SVGIG (reference sequence). This CDR3 is built from 14 residues. The CDR3 sequence is CAWSPGGPPDTQYF. The CDR3 DNA reads as TGTGCCTGGAGTCCGGGAGGGCCGCCAGATACGCAGTATTTT.

The CDR3 region has the DNA TGTGCCAGCAGTCGTAAACCCGAGGGTAATAGCAATCAGCCCCAGCATTTT. It encodes CASSRKPEGNSNQPQHF. The chain employs TRBV27 and TRBJ1-5, with D uncertain. The CDR3 sequence is 17 residues long. Germline values: CDR1 MNHEY, CDR2 SMNVEV (reference sequence). Trimming shortened V by 5 bases and J by 0 bases, and 17 bases separated the two germline ends.

V and J are TRBV7-2 and TRBJ2-7, with 10 bases lining up with TRBD2. J was trimmed by 7 bases and V by 8 bases; bases with no gene match: 11. The length of the CDR3 is 14 residues. Germline loops: CDR1 SGHTA, CDR2 FQGNSA. The CDR3 loop reads CASRRSGGAYEQYF. For the CDR3, the DNA is TGTGCCAGCCGACGCAGCGGGGGGGCTTATGAGCAGTACTTC.

The chain carries TRBV2 and TRBJ1-2; 12 nucleotides agree with TRBD1. The trim removed 2 bases at V and 8 bases at J, leaving 9 bases unmatched. The CDR3 extends over 16 amino acids. The V gene's germline CDR1 is SNHLY and CDR2 FYNNEI. The DNA of the CDR3 is TGTGCCAGCAGTGAAATCTTTGGGACAGGGGGCAGAGGCTACACCTTC. This encodes CASSEIFGTGGRGYTF.

CDR3 loop: CASSPPNRGFTYDEQYF. CDR3 coding DNA: TGTGCCAGCTCACCACCGAACAGGGGCTTTACCTACGACGAGCAGTACTTC. The chain couples TRBV18 to TRBJ2-7; 7 bases line up with TRBD1. Germline CDR1 reads KGHSH; CDR2 reads LQKENI. V shed 0 bases and J 5 bases; nucleotides not matched to a gene: 13. CDR3 size: 17 residues.